The source of this T cell receptor beta chain is a study of cytomegalovirus exposure and HLA in healthy donors. The study's findings and limits: Later analysis found that TCR beta chains associated with HLA were more clonally expanded than other, equally common chains. Presence/absence analyses treated sequencing depth as roughly uniform across donors. Analysis was carried out at a later point, and it linked a missense DCLRE1C variant to TCR beta V- and J-gene trimming.

The CDR3 runs 16 residues. The germline gives CDR1 LNHDA, CDR2 SQIVND (reference sequence). V shed 5 bases and J 3 bases; nucleotides not matched to a gene: 9. Comment on this clone: Its antigen is undetermined.

Primers included in the PCR were 60 Vbeta and 13 Jbeta primers. Data came from immunoSEQ multiplex PCR; TCRdb stores just in-frame clones and leaves some out. The sample shows about 140,000 clones, roughly 75% of them seen only once. The sample was PBMCs. The sequence derives from a man aged 35-49 years in good health and CMV-seronegative. The chain recombines TRBV19 with TRBJ1-3; 8 bases are shared with TRBD1. The CDR3 DNA is TGTGCCAGTAGTCTTGGAGGACAGGGCTATGGAAACACCATATATTTT. It translates to CASSLGGQGYGNTIYF.